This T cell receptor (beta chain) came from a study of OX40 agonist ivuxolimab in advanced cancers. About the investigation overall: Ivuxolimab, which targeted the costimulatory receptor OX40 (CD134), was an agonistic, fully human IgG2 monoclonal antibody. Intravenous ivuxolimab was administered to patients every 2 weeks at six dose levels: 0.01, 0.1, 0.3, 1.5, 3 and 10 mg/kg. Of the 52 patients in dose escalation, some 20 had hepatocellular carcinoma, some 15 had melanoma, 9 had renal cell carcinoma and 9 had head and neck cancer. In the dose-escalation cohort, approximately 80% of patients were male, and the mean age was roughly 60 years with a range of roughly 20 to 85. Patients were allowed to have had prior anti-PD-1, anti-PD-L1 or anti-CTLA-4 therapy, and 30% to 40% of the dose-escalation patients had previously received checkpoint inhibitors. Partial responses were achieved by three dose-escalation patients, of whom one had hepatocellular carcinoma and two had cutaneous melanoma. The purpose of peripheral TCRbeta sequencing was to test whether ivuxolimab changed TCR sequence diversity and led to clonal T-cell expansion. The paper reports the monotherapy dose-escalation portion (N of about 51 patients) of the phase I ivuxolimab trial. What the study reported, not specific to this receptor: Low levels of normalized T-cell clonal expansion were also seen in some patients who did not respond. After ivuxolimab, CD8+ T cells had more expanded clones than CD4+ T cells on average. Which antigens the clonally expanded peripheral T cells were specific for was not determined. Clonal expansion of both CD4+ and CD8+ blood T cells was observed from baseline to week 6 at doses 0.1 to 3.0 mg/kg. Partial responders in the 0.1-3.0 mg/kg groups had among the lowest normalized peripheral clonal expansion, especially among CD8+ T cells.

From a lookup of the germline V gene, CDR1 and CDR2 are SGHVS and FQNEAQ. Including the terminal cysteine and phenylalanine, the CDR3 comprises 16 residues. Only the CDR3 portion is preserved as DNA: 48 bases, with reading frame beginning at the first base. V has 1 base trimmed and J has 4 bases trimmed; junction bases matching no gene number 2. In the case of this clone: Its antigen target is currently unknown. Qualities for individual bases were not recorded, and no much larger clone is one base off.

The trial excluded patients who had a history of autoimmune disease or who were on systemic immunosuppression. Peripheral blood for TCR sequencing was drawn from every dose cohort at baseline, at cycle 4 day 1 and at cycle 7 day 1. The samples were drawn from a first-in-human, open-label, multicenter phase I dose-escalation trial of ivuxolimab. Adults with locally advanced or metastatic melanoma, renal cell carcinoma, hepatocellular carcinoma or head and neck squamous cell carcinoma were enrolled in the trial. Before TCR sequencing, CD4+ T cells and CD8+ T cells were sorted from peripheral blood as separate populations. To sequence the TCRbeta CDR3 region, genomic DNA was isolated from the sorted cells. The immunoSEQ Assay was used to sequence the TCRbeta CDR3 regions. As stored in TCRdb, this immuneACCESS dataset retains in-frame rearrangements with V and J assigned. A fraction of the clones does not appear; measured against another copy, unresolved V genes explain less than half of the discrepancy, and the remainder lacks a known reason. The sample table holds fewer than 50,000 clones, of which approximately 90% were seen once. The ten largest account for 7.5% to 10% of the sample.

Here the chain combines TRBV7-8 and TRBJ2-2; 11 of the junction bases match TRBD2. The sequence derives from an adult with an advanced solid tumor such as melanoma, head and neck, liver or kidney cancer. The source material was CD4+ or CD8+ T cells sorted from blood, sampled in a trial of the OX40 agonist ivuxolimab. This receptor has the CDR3 CASSLELAGVTGELFF. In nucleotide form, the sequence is TGTGCCAGCAGCTTAGAACTAGCGGGAGTCACCGGGGAGCTGTTTTTT.